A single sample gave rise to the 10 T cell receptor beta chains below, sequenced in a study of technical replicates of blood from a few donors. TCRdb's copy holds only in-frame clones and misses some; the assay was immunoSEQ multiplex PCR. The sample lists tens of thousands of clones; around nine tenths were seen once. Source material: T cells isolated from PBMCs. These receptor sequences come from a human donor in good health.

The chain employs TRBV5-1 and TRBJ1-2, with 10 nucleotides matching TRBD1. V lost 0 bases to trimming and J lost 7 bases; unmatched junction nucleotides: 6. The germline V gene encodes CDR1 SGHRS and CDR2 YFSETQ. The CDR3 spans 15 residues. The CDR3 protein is CASSLAGQGVFGYTF. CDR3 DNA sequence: TGCGCCAGCAGCTTGGCCGGACAGGGGGTTTTTGGCTACACCTTC. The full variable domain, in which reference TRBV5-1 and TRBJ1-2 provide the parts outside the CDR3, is KAGVTQTPRYLIKTRGQQVTLSCSPISGHRSVSWYQQTPGQGLQFLFEYFSETQRNKGNFPGRFSGRQFSNSRSEMNVSTLELGDSALYLCASSLAGQGVFGYTFGSGTRLTVV.

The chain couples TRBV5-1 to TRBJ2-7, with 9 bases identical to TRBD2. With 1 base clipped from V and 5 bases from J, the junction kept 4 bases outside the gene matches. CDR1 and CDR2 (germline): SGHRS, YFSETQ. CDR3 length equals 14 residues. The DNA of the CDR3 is TGCGCCAGCAGCTTGCCTAGCGGGACGGACGAGCAGTACTTC. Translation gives CASSLPSGTDEQYF.

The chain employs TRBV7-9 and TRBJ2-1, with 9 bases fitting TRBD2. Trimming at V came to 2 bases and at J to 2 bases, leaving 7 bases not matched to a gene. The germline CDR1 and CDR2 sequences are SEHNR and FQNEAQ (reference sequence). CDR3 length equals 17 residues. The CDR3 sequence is CASSLSSSGKPYNEQFF. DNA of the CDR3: TGTGCCAGCAGCTTAAGTTCTAGCGGGAAACCCTACAATGAGCAGTTCTTC.

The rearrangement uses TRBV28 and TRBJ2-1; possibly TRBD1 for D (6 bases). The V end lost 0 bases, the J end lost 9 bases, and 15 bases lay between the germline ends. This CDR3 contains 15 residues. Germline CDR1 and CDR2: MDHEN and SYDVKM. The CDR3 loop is CASSLWGAERSEQFF. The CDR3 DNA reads TGTGCCAGCAGTTTATGGGGGGCAGAGCGTAGTGAGCAGTTCTTC.

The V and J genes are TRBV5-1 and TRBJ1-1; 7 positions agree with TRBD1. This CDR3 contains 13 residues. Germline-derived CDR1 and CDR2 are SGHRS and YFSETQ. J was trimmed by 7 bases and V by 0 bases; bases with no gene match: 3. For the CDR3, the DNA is TGCGCCAGCAGCTTGGGACAGGGAAGTGAAGCTTTCTTT. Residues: CASSLGQGSEAFF.

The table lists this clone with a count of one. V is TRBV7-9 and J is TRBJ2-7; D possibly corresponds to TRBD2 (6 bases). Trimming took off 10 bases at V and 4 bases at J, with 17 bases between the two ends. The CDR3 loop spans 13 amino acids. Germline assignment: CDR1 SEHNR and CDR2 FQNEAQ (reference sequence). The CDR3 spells CATSVGGRYEQYF. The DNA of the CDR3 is TGTGCCACCAGTGTGGGGGGTAGGTACGAGCAGTACTTC.

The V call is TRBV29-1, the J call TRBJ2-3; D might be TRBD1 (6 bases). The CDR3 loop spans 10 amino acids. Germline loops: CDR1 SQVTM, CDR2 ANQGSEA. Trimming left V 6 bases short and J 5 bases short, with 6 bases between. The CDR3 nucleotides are TGCAGCGTAGGGGGAGATACGCAGTATTTT. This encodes CSVGGDTQYF.

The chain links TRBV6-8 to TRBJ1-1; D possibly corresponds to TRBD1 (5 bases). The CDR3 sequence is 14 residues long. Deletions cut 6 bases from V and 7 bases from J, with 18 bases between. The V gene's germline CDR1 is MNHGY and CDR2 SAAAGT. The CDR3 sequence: CASSPDGHQIEAFF. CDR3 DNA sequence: TGTGCCAGCAGCCCGGACGGACACCAGATTGAAGCTTTCTTT.

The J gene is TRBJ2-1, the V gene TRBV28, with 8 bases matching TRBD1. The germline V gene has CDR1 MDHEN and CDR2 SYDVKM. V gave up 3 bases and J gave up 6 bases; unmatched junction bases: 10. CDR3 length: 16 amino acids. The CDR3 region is CASSFSDRGILNEQFF. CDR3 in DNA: TGTGCCAGCAGTTTCTCTGACAGGGGTATTCTCAATGAGCAGTTCTTC. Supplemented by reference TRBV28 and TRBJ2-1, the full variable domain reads DVKVTQSSRYLVKRTGEKVFLECVQDMDHENMFWYRQDPGLGLRLIYFSYDVKMKEKGDIPEGYSVSREKKERFSLILESASTNQTSMYLCASSFSDRGILNEQFFGPGTRLTVL.

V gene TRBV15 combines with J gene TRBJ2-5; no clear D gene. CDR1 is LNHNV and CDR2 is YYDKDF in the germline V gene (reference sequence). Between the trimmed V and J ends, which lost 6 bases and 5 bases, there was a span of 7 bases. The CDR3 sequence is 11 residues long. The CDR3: CATRGRETQYF. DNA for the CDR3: TGTGCCACCAGGGGCAGGGAGACCCAGTACTTC.